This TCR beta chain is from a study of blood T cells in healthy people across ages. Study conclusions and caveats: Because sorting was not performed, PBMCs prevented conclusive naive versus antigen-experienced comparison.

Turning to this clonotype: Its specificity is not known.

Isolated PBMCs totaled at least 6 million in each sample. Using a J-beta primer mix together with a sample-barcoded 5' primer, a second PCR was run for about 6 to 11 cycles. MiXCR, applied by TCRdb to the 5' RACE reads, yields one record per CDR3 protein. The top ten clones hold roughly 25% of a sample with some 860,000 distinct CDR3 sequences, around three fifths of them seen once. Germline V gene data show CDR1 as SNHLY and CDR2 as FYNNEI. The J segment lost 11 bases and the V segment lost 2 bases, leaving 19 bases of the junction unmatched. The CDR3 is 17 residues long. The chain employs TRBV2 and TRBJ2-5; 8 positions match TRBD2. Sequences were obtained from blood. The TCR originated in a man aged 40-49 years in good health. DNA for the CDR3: TGTGCCAGCAGTGAAAGGTCCGGGACTAGGTTCCCGAGTGAGCAGTACTTC. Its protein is CASSERSGTRFPSEQYF.